This TCR beta chain appears in the sequencing data of a study of response to subunit inactivated influenza vaccine. TCRdb re-called the RT-PCR reads with MiXCR, one entry per CDR3 protein. This table has under 800,000 distinct CDR3 sequences, 14% appearing once. Trimming shortened V by 5 bases and J by 5 bases, and 17 bases separated the two germline ends. The length of the CDR3 is 15 residues. Germline V lookup: CDR1 SGHTA, CDR2 FQGNSA. The rearrangement uses TRBV7-2 and TRBJ2-3; D might be TRBD2 (5 bases). The origin of this receptor is a man aged 50 to 59 who received an inactivated influenza vaccine. The sample was PBMCs from blood, taken 14 days before vaccination. The CDR3 DNA follows: TGTGCCAGCAGCCCCTGGACGGGTGCGGGAGATACGCAGTATTTT. Encoded protein: CASSPWTGAGDTQYF.